The next 18 T cell receptor beta chains were all read from a single sample in a study of blood T cell repertoires in COVID-19. TCRdb's table, derived via immunoSEQ multiplex PCR, lists solely in-frame clones and lacks some. The repertoire has 100,000 to 150,000 clones, around 82% of them found once; the top ten carry 1.4% to 1.5%. Sequencing was performed on peripheral blood. These receptors came from a man aged 55 to 69 with acute or convalescent COVID-19.

The V gene is TRBV10-1, the J gene TRBJ2-2; 8 bases line up with TRBD2. The J segment lost 1 base and the V segment lost 5 bases, leaving 3 bases of the junction unmatched. There are 15 residues in the CDR3. The germline V gene encodes CDR1 WNHNN and CDR2 SYGVQD (reference sequence). CDR3 nucleotides: TGCGCCAGCAGTCCGGCGGGAGGGAACACCGGGGAGCTGTTTTTT. Translated: CASSPAGGNTGELFF.

V is TRBV30 and J is TRBJ1-4; D unclear. V was shortened by 3 bases and J by 5 bases, with 4 bases between the two germline ends. The CDR3 runs to 11 residues. The V gene's germline CDR1 is GTSNPN and CDR2 SVGIG (reference sequence). CDR3 in amino acids: CAWRRNEKLFF. The CDR3 DNA is TGTGCCTGGAGGAGGAATGAAAAACTGTTTTTT.

The gene calls are TRBV7-9 and TRBJ2-3; 8 bases fit TRBD2. Trimming at V came to 5 bases and at J to 1 base, leaving 8 bases not matched to a gene. Germline loops: CDR1 SEHNR, CDR2 FQNEAQ (reference sequence). The CDR3 contains 16 residues. CDR3 region: CASSDAGTSGTDTQYF. The CDR3 DNA follows: TGTGCCAGCAGCGACGCCGGGACTAGTGGCACAGATACGCAGTATTTT.

This clone was seen a single time. The CDR3 sequence is CASSKRTSGGRSSYEQYF. DNA of the CDR3: TGTGCCAGCAGCAAACGGACTAGCGGGGGCCGTAGCTCCTACGAGCAGTACTTC. The V gene is TRBV21-1, the J gene TRBJ2-7; TRBD2 is the table's D call and was not checked against the DNA. TRBV21-1 is flagged as a pseudogene. The CDR3 is made up of 18 amino acids.

The chain joins TRBV24-1 to TRBJ2-5; 11 nucleotides align to TRBD2. Trimming cost V 4 bases and J 5 bases; bases outside gene matches: 8. CDR3 length: 16 amino acids. The germline gives CDR1 KGHDR, CDR2 SFDVKD. The CDR3 region has the DNA TGTGCCACCAGTGAGCCCCTAGCGGGAGGCGTGGAGACCCAGTACTTC. Its protein is CATSEPLAGGVETQYF.

V and J are TRBV5-5 and TRBJ2-5, with 9 bases identical to TRBD2. Germline V CDR1 and CDR2: SGHKS, YYEKEE (reference sequence). This CDR3 is built from 15 residues. Trimming cost V 3 bases and J 2 bases; bases outside gene matches: 5. CDR3 sequence reads: CASSWTSEIQETQYF. In nucleotides, the CDR3 is TGTGCCAGCAGCTGGACTAGCGAGATTCAAGAGACCCAGTACTTC.

The chain has TRBV5-1 and TRBJ2-7; 9 bases are shared with TRBD2. Germline V lookup: CDR1 SGHRS, CDR2 YFSETQ. The trim removed 0 bases at V and 6 bases at J, leaving 7 bases unmatched. The CDR3 contains 15 residues. CDR3 nucleotide sequence: TGCGCCAGCAGCTTGGAAGCTAGCGGGGATCTCGAGCAGTACTTC. It codes for CASSLEASGDLEQYF.

V gene TRBV6-5 combines with J gene TRBJ1-6; TRBD1 aligns across 10 bases. Per the germline V gene, CDR1 is MNHEY and CDR2 is SVGAGI. V trimming: 6 bases; J trimming: 7 bases; junction bases outside the gene matches: 3. The CDR3 consists of 14 residues. The CDR3 spells CASSPTGGNSPLHF. Written as DNA, the CDR3 is TGTGCCAGCAGCCCGACAGGGGGCAATTCACCCCTCCACTTT.

The genes are TRBV6-1 and TRBJ1-3, with D maybe TRBD1 (5 bases). Trimming removed 2 bases at V and 4 bases at J, with 12 bases between. Germline V gene lookup returns CDR1 MNHNS and CDR2 SASEGT. This CDR3 has 15 amino acids. CDR3 amino acids: CASSELGAGGNTIYF. For the CDR3, the DNA is TGTGCCAGCAGTGAATTGGGTGCAGGGGGAAACACCATATATTTT.

The genes are TRBV6-1 and TRBJ1-2; maybe TRBD1 (5 bases). In germline, CDR1 is MNHNS, CDR2 SASEGT. Trimming pared 3 bases from V and 6 bases from J, leaving 5 bases between. This CDR3 spans 11 amino acids. The CDR3 bases are TGTGCCAGCAGTGACAGGGATGGCTACACCTTC. Its translation: CASSDRDGYTF.

On this clone: Other DNA sequences in this specimen translate into the identical CDR3. J is TRBJ1-4 and V is TRBV2; 8 bases line up with TRBD1. Germline V gene sequence: CDR1 SNHLY, CDR2 FYNNEI. This CDR3 contains 14 residues. V lost 5 bases to trimming and J lost 4 bases; unmatched junction nucleotides: 3. CDR3 bases: TGTGCCAGCAGTCCTGACAGGGGTAATGAAAAACTGTTTTTT. Amino acids: CASSPDRGNEKLFF.

The V call is TRBV7-6, the J call TRBJ2-1, with 12 bases lining up with TRBD2. CDR1 is SGHVS and CDR2 is FNYEAQ in the germline V gene. The CDR3 has 16 amino acids. Trimming took 5 bases from V and 3 from J; bases not matched to a gene: 5. This CDR3 reads CASSETSGGRYNEQFF. The CDR3 nucleotides read TGTGCCAGCAGCGAGACTAGCGGGGGCCGCTACAATGAGCAGTTCTTC.

J is TRBJ2-5 and V is TRBV5-1; unclear D gene. The germline CDR1 and CDR2 sequences are SGHRS and YFSETQ. This CDR3 contains 15 residues. Trimming removed 0 bases from V and 0 bases from J, with 9 bases in between. The CDR3 bases are TGCGCCAGCAGCTTGGACCTTCGGTACCAAGAGACCCAGTACTTC. It specifies CASSLDLRYQETQYF.

This clone was detected once. This chain connects TRBV27 to TRBJ1-4; 7 bases are shared with TRBD1. Germline V CDR1 and CDR2: MNHEY, SMNVEV (reference sequence). Trimming cost V 3 bases and J 4 bases; bases outside gene matches: 5. The CDR3 extends over 15 amino acids. This CDR3 is CASSLRDSRNEKLFF. The CDR3 DNA reads as TGTGCCAGCAGTTTGAGGGACAGTCGTAATGAAAAACTGTTTTTT.

The chain combines TRBV7-9 with TRBJ1-5, with D uncertain. The CDR3 covers 13 residues. CDR1 is SEHNR and CDR2 is FQNEAQ in the germline V gene (reference sequence). Trimming cost V 1 base and J 7 bases, with 8 bases left between them. The CDR3 loop is CASSLGQRQPQHF. The CDR3 DNA reads TGTGCCAGCAGCTTAGGGCAGAGGCAGCCCCAGCATTTT.

The chain carries TRBV19 and TRBJ1-5, with 12 bases matching TRBD1. Germline V gene sequence: CDR1 LNHDA, CDR2 SQIVND (reference sequence). V shed 9 bases, J shed 15 bases, and the junction held 12 bases outside the gene matches. The CDR3 consists of 13 residues. The CDR3 sequence: CASTPGTGGDGHF. For the CDR3, the DNA is TGTGCCAGCACTCCCGGGACAGGGGGCGATGGGCATTTT.

The chain has TRBV5-1 and TRBJ2-3; D is perhaps TRBD2 (7 bases). CDR3 length: 17 amino acids. V lost 1 base and J lost 2, with 17 bases in between. CDR1 and CDR2 (germline): SGHRS, YFSETQ. The CDR3 region has the DNA TGCGCCAGCAGCTTGAGGGGGGGACTACAACTCACAGATACGCAGTATTTT. Translating gives CASSLRGGLQLTDTQYF.

The chain recombines TRBV9 with TRBJ2-2, with D perhaps matching TRBD1 (6 bases). V lost 8 bases to trimming and J lost 0 bases, with 11 bases between them. Germline-derived CDR1 and CDR2 are SGDLS and YYNGEE. CDR3 size: 14 residues. The CDR3 DNA is TGTGCCAGTTGTCGGGACACGAACACCGGGGAGCTGTTTTTT. Residues: CASCRDTNTGELFF. The full variable domain, completed using reference TRBV9 and TRBJ2-2, is DSGVTQTPKHLITATGQRVTLRCSPRSGDLSVYWYQQSLDQGLQFLIQYYNGEERAKGNILERFSAQQFPDLHSELNLSSLELGDSALYFCASCRDTNTGELFFGEGSRLTVL.